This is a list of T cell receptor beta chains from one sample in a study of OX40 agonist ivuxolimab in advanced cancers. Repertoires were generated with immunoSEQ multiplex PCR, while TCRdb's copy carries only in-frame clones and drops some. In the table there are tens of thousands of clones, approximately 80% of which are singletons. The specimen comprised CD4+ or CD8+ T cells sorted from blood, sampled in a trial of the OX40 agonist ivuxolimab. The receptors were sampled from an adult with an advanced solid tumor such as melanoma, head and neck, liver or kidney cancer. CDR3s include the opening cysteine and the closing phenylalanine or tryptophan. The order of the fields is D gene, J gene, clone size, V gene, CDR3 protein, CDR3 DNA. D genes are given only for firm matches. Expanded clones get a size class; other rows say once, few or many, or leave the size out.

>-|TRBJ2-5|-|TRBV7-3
CASSLRPAETQYF
TGTGCCAGCAGCTTGAGGCCGGCAGAAACCCAGTACTTC
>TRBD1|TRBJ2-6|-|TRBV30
CAWSTGAAGANVLTF
TGTGCCTGGAGCACAGGGGCTGCCGGGGCCAACGTCCTGACTTTC
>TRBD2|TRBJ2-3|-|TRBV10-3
CAISESSGMRDTQYF
TGTGCCATCAGTGAATCTAGCGGGATGAGAGATACGCAGTATTTT
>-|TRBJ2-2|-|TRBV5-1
CASSLQGGNTGELFF
TGCGCCAGCAGCCTCCAGGGGGGGAACACCGGGGAGCTGTTTTTT
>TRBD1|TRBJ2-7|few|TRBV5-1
CASSSGTGVRYEQYF
TGCGCCAGCAGCTCCGGGACAGGGGTAAGGTACGAGCAGTACTTC
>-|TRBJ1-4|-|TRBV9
CASSVDTGRDEKLFF
TGTGCCAGCAGCGTAGATACGGGACGGGACGAAAAACTGTTTTTT
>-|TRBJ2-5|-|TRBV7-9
CASTPAREQETQYF
TGTGCCAGCACCCCGGCCAGGGAGCAAGAGACCCAGTACTTC
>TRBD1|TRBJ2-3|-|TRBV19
CASTSDRGTDTQYF
TGTGCCAGTACCTCGGACAGGGGCACAGATACGCAGTATTTT
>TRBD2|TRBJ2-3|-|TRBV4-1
CASSQGGTSGSGTDTQYF
TGCGCCAGCAGCCAAGGGGGGACTAGCGGGAGTGGCACAGATACGCAGTATTTT
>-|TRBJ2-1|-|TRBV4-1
CASSQDSGGEQFF
TGCGCCAGCAGCCAAGATTCTGGCGGCGAGCAGTTCTTC
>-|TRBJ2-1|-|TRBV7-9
CASSLWGVDEQFF
TGTGCCAGCAGCTTATGGGGGGTCGATGAGCAGTTCTTC
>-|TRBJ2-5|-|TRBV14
CASSPGRSEETQYF
TGTGCCAGCAGCCCCGGTAGGAGTGAAGAGACCCAGTACTTC
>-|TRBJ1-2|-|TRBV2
CASSERGTYGYTF
TGTGCCAGCAGTGAAAGGGGAACCTATGGCTACACCTTC
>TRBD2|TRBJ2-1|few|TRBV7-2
CASSLQLAGGWEQFF
TGTGCCAGCAGCTTACAACTAGCGGGAGGTTGGGAGCAGTTCTTC
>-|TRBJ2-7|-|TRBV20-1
CSVYAVSGQYF
TGCAGTGTATACGCCGTCTCGGGGCAGTACTTC
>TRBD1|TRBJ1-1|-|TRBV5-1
CASSIQGGTAEAFF
TGCGCCAGCAGCATACAGGGGGGAACGGCTGAAGCTTTCTTT
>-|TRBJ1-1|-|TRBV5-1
CASSLEGPSTTEAFF
TGCGCCAGCAGCTTGGAAGGCCCAAGTACCACTGAAGCTTTCTTT
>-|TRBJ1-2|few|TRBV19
CATQVRAGQLYGYTF
TGTGCCACACAGGTTCGGGCAGGCCAACTATATGGCTACACCTTC
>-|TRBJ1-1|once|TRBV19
CASNRGNMNTEAFF
TGTGCCAGTAATAGGGGGAACATGAACACTGAAGCTTTCTTT
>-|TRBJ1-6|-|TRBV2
CASRPRPEGDPLHF
TGTGCCAGCAGGCCGAGACCGGAAGGCGACCCCCTCCACTTT
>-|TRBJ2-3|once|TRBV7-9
CASSLTRSTGTQYF
TGTGCCAGCAGCTTAACCCGATCGACTGGTACGCAGTATTTT
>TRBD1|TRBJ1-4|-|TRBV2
CASRGTGRREKLFF
TGTGCCAGCAGGGGGACAGGGAGGCGTGAAAAACTGTTTTTT
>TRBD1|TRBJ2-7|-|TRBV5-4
CASSRDRGDEQYF
TGTGCCAGCAGCCGGGACAGGGGCGACGAGCAGTACTTC
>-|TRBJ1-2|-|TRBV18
CASSPPIGYGYTF
TGTGCCAGCTCACCACCGATAGGGTATGGCTACACCTTC
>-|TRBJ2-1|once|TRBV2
CASSGPGTANEQFF
TGTGCCAGCAGCGGGCCCGGGACGGCTAATGAGCAGTTCTTC
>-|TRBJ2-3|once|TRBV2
CASNWINTDTQYF
TGTGCCAGCAATTGGATCAACACAGATACGCAGTATTTT
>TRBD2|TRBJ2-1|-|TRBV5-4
CASSSREGFYNEQFF
TGTGCCAGCAGCTCTCGGGAGGGGTTCTACAATGAGCAGTTCTTC
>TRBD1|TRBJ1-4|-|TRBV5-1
CASSLGQGANNEKLFF
TGCGCCAGCAGCCTGGGACAGGGGGCTAATAATGAAAAACTGTTTTTT